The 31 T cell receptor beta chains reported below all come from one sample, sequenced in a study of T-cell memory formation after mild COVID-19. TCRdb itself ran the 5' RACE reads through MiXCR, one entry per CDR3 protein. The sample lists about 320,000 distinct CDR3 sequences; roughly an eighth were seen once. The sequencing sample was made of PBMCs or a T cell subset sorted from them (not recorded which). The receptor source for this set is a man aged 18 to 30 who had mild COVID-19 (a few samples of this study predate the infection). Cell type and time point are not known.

CDR3 protein: CASSLAGVGVSADTQYF. The CDR3 DNA follows: TGTGCCAGCAGCTTAGCCGGCGTCGGGGTCTCCGCAGATACGCAGTATTTT. This chain uses TRBV7-2 with TRBJ2-3, with D maybe TRBD2 (5 bases). The germline CDR1 and CDR2 sequences are SGHTA and FQGNSA. The length of the CDR3 is 17 residues. Deletions cut 0 bases from V and 4 bases from J, with 17 bases between.

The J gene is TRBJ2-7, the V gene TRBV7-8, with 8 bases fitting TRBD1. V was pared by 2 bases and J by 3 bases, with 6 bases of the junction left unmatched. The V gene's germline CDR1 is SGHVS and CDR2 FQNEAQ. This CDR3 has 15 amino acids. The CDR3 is CASSLPGQGSYEQYF. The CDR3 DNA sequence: TGTGCCAGCAGCTTACCCGGACAGGGTAGCTACGAGCAGTACTTC.

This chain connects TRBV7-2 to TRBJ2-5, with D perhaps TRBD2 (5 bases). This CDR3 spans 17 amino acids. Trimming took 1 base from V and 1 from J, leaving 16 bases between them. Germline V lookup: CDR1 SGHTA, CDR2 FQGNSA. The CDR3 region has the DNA TGTGCCAGCAGCTTAGTCGCCGTGGGGAGCCTCCAAGAGACCCAGTACTTC. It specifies CASSLVAVGSLQETQYF.

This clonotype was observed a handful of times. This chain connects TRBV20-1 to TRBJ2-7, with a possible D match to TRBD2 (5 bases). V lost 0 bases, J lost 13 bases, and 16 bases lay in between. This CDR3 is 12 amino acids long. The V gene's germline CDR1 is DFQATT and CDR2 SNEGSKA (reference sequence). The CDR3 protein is CSAREGAGPLYF. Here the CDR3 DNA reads TGCAGTGCTAGAGAGGGAGCCGGGCCGCTCTACTTC.

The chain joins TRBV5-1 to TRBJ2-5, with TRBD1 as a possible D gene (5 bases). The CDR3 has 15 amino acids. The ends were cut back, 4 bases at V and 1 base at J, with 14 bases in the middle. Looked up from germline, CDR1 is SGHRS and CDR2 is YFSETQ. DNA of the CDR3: TGCGCCAGCAGCCTCCAAATAGGGGTCCAAGAGACCCAGTACTTC. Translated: CASSLQIGVQETQYF.

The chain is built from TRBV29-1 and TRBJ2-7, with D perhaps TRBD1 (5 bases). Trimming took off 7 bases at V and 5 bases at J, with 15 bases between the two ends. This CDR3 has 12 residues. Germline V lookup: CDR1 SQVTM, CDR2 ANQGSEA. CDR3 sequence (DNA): TGCAGCGGCAAGGGGCAGTACCACGAGCAGTACTTC. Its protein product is CSGKGQYHEQYF.

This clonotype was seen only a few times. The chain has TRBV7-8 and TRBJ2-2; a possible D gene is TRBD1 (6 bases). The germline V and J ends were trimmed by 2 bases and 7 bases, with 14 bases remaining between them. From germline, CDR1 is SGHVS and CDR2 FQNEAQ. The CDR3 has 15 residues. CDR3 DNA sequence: TGTGCCAGCAGCTTAAGGACAGTGGTCGGCGGGGAGCTGTTTTTT. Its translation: CASSLRTVVGGELFF.

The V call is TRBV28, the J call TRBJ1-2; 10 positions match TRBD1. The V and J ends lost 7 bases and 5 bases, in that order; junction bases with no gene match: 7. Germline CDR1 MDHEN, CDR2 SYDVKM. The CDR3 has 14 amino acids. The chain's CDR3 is CASTHGTGEYGYTF. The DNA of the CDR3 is TGTGCCAGCACCCATGGGACAGGGGAATATGGCTACACCTTC.

CDR3 protein: CASSKMGSGANVLTF. Here the CDR3 DNA reads TGTGCCAGCAGCAAAATGGGATCTGGGGCCAACGTCCTGACTTTC. The rearrangement joins TRBV9 to TRBJ2-6; D is uncertain. CDR3 length: 15 amino acids. V lost 4 bases to trimming and J lost 1 base, with 9 bases between them. Looked up from germline, CDR1 is SGDLS and CDR2 is YYNGEE.

In DNA form, the CDR3 reads TGTGCCAGCAGCCACGACACGAACTATGGCTACACCTTC. Its translation: CASSHDTNYGYTF. The chain has TRBV7-9 and TRBJ1-2; no reliable D call. Trimming left V 5 bases short and J 2 bases short, with 9 bases between. The germline CDR1 and CDR2 sequences are SEHNR and FQNEAQ (reference sequence). CDR3 length: 13 amino acids.

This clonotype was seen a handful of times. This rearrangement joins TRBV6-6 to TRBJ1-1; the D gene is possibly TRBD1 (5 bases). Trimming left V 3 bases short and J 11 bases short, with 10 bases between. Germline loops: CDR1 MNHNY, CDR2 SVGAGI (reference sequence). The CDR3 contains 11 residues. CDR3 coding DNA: TGTGCCAGCAGTTATCCGGGGCTCGCTTTCTTT. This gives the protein CASSYPGLAFF.

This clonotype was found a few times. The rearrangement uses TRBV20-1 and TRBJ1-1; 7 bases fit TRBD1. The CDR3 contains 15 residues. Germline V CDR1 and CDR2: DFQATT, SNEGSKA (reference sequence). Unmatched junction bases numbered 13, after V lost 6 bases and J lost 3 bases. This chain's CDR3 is CSASSQGTGDTEAFF. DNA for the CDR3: TGCAGTGCCTCATCCCAGGGTACAGGGGACACTGAAGCTTTCTTT.

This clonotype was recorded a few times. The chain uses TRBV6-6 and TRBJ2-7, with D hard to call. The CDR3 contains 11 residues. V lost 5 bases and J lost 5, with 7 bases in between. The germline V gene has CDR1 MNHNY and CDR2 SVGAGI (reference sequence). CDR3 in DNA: TGTGCCAGCAGTCCCTCAAACGAGCAGTACGTC. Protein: CASSPSNEQYV.

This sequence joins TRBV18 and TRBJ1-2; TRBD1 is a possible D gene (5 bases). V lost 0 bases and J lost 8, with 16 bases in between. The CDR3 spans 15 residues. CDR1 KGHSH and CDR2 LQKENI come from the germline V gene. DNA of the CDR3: TGTGCCAGCTCACCACCGGAGGGAAGGGGTGGAGGCTACACCTTC. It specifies CASSPPEGRGGGYTF.

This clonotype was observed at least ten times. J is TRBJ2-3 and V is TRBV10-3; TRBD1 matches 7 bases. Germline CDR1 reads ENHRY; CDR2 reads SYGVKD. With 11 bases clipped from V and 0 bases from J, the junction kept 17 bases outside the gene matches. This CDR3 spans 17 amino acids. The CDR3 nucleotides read TGTGCCTCGAGACGAGGGACAGCACAGACTAGCACAGATACGCAGTATTTT. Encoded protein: CASRRGTAQTSTDTQYF.

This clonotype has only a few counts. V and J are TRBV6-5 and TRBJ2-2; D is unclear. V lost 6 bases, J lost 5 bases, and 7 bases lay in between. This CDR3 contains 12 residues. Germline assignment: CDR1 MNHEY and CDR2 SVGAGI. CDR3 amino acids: CASRKNTGELFF. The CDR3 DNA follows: TGTGCCAGCAGAAAAAATACCGGGGAGCTGTTTTTT.

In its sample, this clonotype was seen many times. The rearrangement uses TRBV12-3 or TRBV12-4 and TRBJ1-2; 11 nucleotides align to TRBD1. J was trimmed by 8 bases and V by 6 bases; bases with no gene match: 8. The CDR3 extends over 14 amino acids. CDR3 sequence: CASRITDRGHGYTF. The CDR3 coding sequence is TGTGCCAGCAGGATCACGGACAGGGGGCACGGCTACACCTTC.

The CDR3 bases are TGTGCCAGCATTGCCAGGACAGGCTACACAGATACGCAGTATTTT. Translating it yields CASIARTGYTDTQYF. This rearrangement joins TRBV6-5 to TRBJ2-3; 7 bases are a match to TRBD1. Germline lookup yields CDR1 MNHEY and CDR2 SVGAGI. The J segment lost 2 bases and the V segment lost 7 bases, leaving 9 bases of the junction unmatched. The CDR3 length is 15 residues.

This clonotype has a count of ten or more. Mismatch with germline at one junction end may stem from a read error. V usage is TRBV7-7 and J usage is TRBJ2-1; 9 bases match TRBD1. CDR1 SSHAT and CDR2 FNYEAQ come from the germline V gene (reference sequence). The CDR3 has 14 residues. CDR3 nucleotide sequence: TGTGCTAGCAGCCCTAGGACAGGGGTGAATGAGCAGTTCTTC. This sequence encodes CASSPRTGVNEQFF.

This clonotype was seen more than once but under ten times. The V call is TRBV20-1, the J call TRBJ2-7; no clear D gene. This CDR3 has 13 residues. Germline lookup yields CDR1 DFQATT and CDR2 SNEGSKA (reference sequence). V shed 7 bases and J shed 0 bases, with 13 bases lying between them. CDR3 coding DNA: TGCAGTGTTGAGCCTAAATCCTCCTACGAGCAGTACTTC. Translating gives CSVEPKSSYEQYF.

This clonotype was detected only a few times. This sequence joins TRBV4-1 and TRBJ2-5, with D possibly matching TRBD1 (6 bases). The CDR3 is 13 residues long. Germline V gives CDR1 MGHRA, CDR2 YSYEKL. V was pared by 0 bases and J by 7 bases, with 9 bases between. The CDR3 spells CASSQDLGATQYF. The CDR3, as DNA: TGCGCCAGCAGCCAAGATCTGGGGGCGACCCAGTACTTC.

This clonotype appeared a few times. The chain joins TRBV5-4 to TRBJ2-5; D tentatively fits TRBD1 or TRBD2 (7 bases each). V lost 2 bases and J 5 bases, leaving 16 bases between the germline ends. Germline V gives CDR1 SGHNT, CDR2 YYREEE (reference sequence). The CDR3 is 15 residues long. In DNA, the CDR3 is TGTGCCAGCAGCTTCCTGGGAGGGGGCCTGGAGACCCAGTACTTC. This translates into CASSFLGGGLETQYF. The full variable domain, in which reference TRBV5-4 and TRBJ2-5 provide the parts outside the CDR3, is ETGVTQSPTHLIKTRGQQVTLRCSSQSGHNTVSWYQQALGQGPQFIFQYYREEENGRGNFPPRFSGLQFPNYSSELNVNALELDDSALYLCASSFLGGGLETQYFGPGTRLLVL.

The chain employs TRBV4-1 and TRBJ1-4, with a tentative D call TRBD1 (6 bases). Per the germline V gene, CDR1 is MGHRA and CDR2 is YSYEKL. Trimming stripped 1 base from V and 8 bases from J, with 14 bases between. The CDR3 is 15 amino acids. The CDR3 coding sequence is TGCGCCAGCAGCCAAGGACCAGGGGTAGGGGAAAAACTGTTTTTT. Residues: CASSQGPGVGEKLFF.

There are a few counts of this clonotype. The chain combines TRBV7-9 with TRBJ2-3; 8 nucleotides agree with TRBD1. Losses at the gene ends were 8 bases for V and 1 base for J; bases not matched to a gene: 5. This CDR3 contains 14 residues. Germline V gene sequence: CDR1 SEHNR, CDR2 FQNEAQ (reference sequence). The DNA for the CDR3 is TGTGCCAGCTACTCGACAGGGGGCACAGATACGCAGTATTTT. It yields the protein CASYSTGGTDTQYF.

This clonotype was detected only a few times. The CDR3 sequence is CASGLGGIYNEQFF. CDR3 nucleotides: TGTGCTAGTGGTTTGGGGGGAATCTACAATGAGCAGTTCTTC. The V call is TRBV12-5, the J call TRBJ2-1; D gene unclear. CDR1 is LGHNT, CDR2 FRNRAP, per germline. This CDR3 has 14 residues. Deletions cut 1 base from V and 3 bases from J, with 7 bases between.

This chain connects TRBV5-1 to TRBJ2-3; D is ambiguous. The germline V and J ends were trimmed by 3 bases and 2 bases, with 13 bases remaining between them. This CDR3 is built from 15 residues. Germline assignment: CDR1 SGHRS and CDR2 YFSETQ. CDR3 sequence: CASSSSMGYTDTQYF. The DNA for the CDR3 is TGCGCCAGCAGCTCTTCTATGGGATACACAGATACGCAGTATTTT.

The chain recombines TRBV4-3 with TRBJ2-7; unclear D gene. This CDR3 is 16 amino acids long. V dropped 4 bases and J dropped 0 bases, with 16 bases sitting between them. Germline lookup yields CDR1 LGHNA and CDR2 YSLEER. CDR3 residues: CASSLSFGGDSYEQYF. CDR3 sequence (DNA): TGCGCCAGCAGCCTGAGTTTTGGCGGAGACTCCTACGAGCAGTACTTC.

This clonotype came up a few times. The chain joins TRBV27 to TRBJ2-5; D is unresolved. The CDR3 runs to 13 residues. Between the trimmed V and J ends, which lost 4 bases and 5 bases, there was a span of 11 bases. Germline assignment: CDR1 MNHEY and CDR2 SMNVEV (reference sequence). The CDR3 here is CASSSPYWETQYF. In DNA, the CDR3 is TGTGCCAGCAGTTCCCCTTACTGGGAGACCCAGTACTTC.

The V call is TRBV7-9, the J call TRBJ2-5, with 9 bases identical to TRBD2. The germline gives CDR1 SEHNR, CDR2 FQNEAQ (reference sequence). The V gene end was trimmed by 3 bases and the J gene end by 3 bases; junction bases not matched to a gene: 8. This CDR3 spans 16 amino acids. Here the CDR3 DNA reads TGTGCCAGCAGCTTCCCTCTGACTAGCGGCGAAGAGACCCAGTACTTC. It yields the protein CASSFPLTSGEETQYF.

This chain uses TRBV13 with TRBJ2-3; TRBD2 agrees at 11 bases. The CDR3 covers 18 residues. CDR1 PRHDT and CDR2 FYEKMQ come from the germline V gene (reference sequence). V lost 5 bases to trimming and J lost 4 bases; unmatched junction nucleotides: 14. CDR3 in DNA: TGTGCCAGCAGCAATAGCGGGGGGGCCCGGGCGAACCCAGATACGCAGTATTTT. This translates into CASSNSGGARANPDTQYF.

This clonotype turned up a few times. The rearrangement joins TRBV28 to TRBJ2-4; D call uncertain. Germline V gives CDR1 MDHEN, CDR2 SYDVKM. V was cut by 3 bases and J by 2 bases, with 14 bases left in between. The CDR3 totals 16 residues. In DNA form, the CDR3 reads TGTGCCAGCAGTTTTCGGCCGGGCTCCTCCAAAAACATTCAGTACTTC. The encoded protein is CASSFRPGSSKNIQYF.